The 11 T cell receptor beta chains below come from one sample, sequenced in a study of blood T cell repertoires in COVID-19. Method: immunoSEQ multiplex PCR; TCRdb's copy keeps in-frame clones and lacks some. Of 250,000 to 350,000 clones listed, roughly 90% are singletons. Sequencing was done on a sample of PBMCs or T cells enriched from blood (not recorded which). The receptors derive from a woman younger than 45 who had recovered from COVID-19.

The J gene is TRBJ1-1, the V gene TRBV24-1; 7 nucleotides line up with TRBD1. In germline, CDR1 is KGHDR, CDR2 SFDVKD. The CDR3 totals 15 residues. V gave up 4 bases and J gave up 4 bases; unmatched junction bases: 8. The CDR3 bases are TGTGCCACCAGTGACCCCAGACAGGGAGGCACTGAAGCTTTCTTT. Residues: CATSDPRQGGTEAFF.

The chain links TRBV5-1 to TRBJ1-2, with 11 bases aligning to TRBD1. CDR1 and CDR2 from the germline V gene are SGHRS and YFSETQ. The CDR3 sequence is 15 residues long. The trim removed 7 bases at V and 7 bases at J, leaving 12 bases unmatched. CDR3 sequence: CASSPRPDRGPGYTF. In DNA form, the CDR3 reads TGCGCCAGCTCTCCTCGCCCGGACAGGGGGCCTGGCTACACCTTC.

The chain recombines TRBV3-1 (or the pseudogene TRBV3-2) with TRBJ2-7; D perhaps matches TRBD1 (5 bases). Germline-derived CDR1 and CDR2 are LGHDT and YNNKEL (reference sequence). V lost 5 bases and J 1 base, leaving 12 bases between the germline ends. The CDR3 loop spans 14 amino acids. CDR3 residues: CASSYTTASYEQYF. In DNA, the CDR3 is TGTGCCAGCAGCTATACGACAGCTTCCTACGAGCAGTACTTC.

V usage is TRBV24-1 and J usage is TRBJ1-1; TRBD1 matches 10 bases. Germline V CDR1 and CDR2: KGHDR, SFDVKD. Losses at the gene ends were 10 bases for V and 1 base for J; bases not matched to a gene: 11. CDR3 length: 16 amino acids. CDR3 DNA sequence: TGTGCCACTGACCGGGACAGGGGCGGGGAGAACACTGAAGCTTTCTTT. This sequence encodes CATDRDRGGENTEAFF.

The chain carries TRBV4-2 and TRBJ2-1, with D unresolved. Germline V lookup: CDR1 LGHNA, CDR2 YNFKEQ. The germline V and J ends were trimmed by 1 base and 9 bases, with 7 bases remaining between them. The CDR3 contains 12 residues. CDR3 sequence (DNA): TGTGCCAGCAGCCAAGGGAGCACTGAGCAGTTCTTC. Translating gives CASSQGSTEQFF.

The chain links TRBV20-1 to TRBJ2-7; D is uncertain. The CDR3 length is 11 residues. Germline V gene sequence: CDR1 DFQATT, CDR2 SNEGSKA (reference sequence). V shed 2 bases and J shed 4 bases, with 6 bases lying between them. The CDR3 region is CSARFVYEQYF. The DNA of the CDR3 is TGCAGTGCTAGATTCGTGTACGAGCAGTACTTC.

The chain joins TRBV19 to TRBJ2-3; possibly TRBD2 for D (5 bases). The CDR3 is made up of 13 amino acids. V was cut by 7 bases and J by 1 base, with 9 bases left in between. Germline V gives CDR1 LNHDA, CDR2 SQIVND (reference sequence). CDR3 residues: CASNSDRTDTQYF. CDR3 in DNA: TGTGCCAGTAATAGCGACCGCACAGATACGCAGTATTTT.

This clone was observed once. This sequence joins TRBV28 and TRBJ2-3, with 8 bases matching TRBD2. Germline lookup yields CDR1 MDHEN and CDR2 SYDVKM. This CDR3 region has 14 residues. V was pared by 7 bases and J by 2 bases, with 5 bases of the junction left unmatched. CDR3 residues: CASKASGHTDTQYF. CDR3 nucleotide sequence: TGTGCCAGCAAGGCTAGCGGGCACACAGATACGCAGTATTTT.

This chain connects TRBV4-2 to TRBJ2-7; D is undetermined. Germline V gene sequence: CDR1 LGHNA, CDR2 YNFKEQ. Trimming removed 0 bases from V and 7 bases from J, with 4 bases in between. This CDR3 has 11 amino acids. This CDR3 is CASSQDREQYF. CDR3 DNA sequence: TGTGCCAGCAGCCAAGACAGGGAGCAGTACTTC.

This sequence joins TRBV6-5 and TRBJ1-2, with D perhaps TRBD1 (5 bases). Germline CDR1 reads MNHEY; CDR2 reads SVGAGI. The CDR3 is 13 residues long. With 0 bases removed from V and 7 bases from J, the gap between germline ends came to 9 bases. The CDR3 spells CASSYSRGGGYTF. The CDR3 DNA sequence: TGTGCCAGCAGTTACTCGCGGGGCGGTGGCTACACCTTC.

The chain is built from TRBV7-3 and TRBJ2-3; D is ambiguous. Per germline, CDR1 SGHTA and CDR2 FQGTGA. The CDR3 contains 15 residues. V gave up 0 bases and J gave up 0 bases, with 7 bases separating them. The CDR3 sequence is CASSLTQTSTDTQYF. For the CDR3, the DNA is TGTGCCAGCAGCTTAACCCAGACTAGCACAGATACGCAGTATTTT.